The 29 T cell receptor beta chains reported below all come from one sample, sequenced in a study of radiotherapy plus CTLA-4 blockade in lung cancer. The assay was immunoSEQ multiplex PCR, and TCRdb's table has in-frame clones only and misses some. The table shows fewer than 140,000 clones, with about 83% occurring only once. The sample here was peripheral blood, taken from a patient treated with radiotherapy plus ipilimumab. Every receptor here comes from a human donor with non-small cell lung cancer that progressed on radiotherapy plus ipilimumab. Some clones in this sample may be carry-over from other donors' samples.

The chain recombines TRBV18 with TRBJ1-5, with D maybe TRBD1 (5 bases). V gave up 6 bases and J gave up 4 bases, with 16 bases separating them. This CDR3 is built from 15 residues. The germline V gene has CDR1 KGHSH and CDR2 LQKENI. CDR3 coding DNA: TGTGCCAGCTCGCAGCTCCCCCAGGGAAATCAGCCCCAGCATTTT. Translation gives CASSQLPQGNQPQHF.

The V call is TRBV6-5, the J call TRBJ1-1; the D gene is possibly TRBD1 (6 bases). This CDR3 is 14 amino acids long. The germline gives CDR1 MNHEY, CDR2 SVGAGI. Trimming stripped 6 bases from V and 5 bases from J, with 16 bases between. CDR3 protein: CASRVGTGWTEAFF. CDR3 nucleotide sequence: TGTGCCAGCAGGGTGGGCACAGGGTGGACTGAAGCTTTCTTT.

The V and J genes are TRBV5-4 and TRBJ2-5; TRBD2 aligns across 15 bases. J lost 7 bases, V lost 4 bases, and 8 bases had no gene match. CDR3 size: 16 residues. Per germline, CDR1 SGHNT and CDR2 YYREEE (reference sequence). CDR3: CASSPGLAGGPVTQYF. In DNA form, the CDR3 reads TGTGCCAGCAGCCCAGGACTAGCGGGGGGGCCGGTGACCCAGTACTTC.

The chain employs TRBV7-3 and TRBJ2-1, with D tentatively TRBD2 (5 bases). CDR3 length: 16 residues. The germline V gene encodes CDR1 SGHTA and CDR2 FQGTGA. Trimming pared 6 bases from V and 6 bases from J, leaving 21 bases between. CDR3 DNA sequence: TGTGCCAGCAGTCCCACGGGTAATGCGGGCGGCAATGAGCAGTTCTTC. It encodes CASSPTGNAGGNEQFF.

This chain links TRBV7-6 with TRBJ2-5; TRBD2 is a possible D gene (6 bases). Trimming removed 5 bases at V and 4 bases at J, with 23 bases between. This CDR3 comprises 17 residues. CDR1 is SGHVS, CDR2 FNYEAQ, per germline. CDR3: CASSPYSERRARETQYF. The CDR3, as DNA: TGTGCCAGCAGCCCGTACTCAGAGCGGAGGGCTCGAGAGACCCAGTACTTC.

The chain links TRBV6-1 to TRBJ2-5, with 8 bases aligning to TRBD2. The CDR3 length is 16 residues. After removal of 2 bases from V and 5 bases from J, the junction contained 10 bases not matched to a gene. CDR1 and CDR2 (germline): MNHNS, SASEGT. CDR3 sequence reads: CASSEPGAGTRETQYF. The CDR3 DNA sequence: TGTGCCAGCAGTGAACCAGGAGCGGGGACTAGGGAGACCCAGTACTTC.

The chain recombines TRBV4-2 with TRBJ2-1, with TRBD2 identical over 10 bases. The CDR3 length is 17 residues. With 3 bases clipped from V and 6 bases from J, the junction kept 11 bases outside the gene matches. Looked up from germline, CDR1 is LGHNA and CDR2 is YNFKEQ. Written as DNA, the CDR3 is TGTGCCAGCAGCCAGGGGGGAGTGGTAGCGGGGGGCAATGAGCAGTTCTTC. Its translation is CASSQGGVVAGGNEQFF.

V gene TRBV7-2 combines with J gene TRBJ1-2; 8 nucleotides align to TRBD1. The ends lost 1 base at V and 7 bases at J; junction bases unmatched: 8. Germline-derived CDR1 and CDR2 are SGHTA and FQGNSA. The CDR3 is made up of 15 amino acids. The CDR3 spells CASSLGNRGYGGYTF. DNA for the CDR3: TGTGCCAGCAGCTTAGGCAACAGGGGGTATGGTGGCTACACCTTC. Filled out from reference TRBV7-2 and TRBJ1-2, the complete variable domain reads GAGVSQSPSNKVTEKGKDVELRCDPISGHTALYWYRQSLGQGLEFLIYFQGNSAPDKSGLPSDRFSAERTGGSVSTLTIQRTQQEDSAVYLCASSLGNRGYGGYTFGSGTRLTVV.

This chain joins TRBV5-1 and TRBJ2-1, with 7 bases identical to TRBD1. The CDR3 extends over 15 amino acids. After removal of 4 bases from V and 3 bases from J, the junction contained 7 bases not matched to a gene. CDR1 is SGHRS and CDR2 is YFSETQ in the germline V gene. The CDR3 is CASSDRQGGYNEQFF. CDR3 bases: TGCGCCAGCAGCGATAGACAGGGTGGCTACAATGAGCAGTTCTTC.

The chain links TRBV9 to TRBJ2-3; D may be TRBD1 (5 bases). The V end was cut by 0 bases, the J end by 1 base, with 12 bases between. Germline values: CDR1 SGDLS, CDR2 YYNGEE. The CDR3 totals 16 residues. CDR3 DNA sequence: TGTGCCAGCAGCGTAGTGGTGGGGCAGGGCACAGATACGCAGTATTTT. Protein sequence: CASSVVVGQGTDTQYF.

This rearrangement joins TRBV6-1 to TRBJ2-7, with 10 bases matching TRBD1. CDR1 is MNHNS, CDR2 SASEGT, per germline. With V trimmed by 0 bases and J by 2 bases, 1 base remained unmatched. This CDR3 has 15 residues. The CDR3 nucleotides are TGTGCCAGCAGTGAAGCCGGGACAGGGGCCTACGAGCAGTACTTC. Residues: CASSEAGTGAYEQYF.

The J gene is TRBJ1-1, the V gene TRBV19, with 8 bases aligning to TRBD1. Trimming cost V 6 bases and J 5 bases; bases outside gene matches: 8. Per germline, CDR1 LNHDA and CDR2 SQIVND (reference sequence). This CDR3 is 14 amino acids long. The CDR3 coding sequence is TGTGCCAGTAGAACGGGACAGGCGAAGACTGAAGCTTTCTTT. This codes for CASRTGQAKTEAFF.

The chain has TRBV19 and TRBJ2-7; D possibly corresponds to TRBD1 (6 bases). Germline assignment: CDR1 LNHDA and CDR2 SQIVND (reference sequence). The CDR3 length is 15 residues. V was shortened by 4 bases and J by 1 base, with 14 bases between the two germline ends. The CDR3 DNA sequence: TGTGCCAGTAGTAGTCAGGGGACACCTTCCTACGAGCAGTACTTC. As protein: CASSSQGTPSYEQYF.

This clone was detected a few times. The chain joins TRBV7-6 to TRBJ1-1; D remains ambiguous. Trimming removed 5 bases from V and 5 bases from J, with 12 bases in between. CDR3 size: 13 residues. Germline V gene lookup returns CDR1 SGHVS and CDR2 FNYEAQ. The DNA of the CDR3 is TGTGCCAGCAGCCCGCAGCGGGGAACTGAAGCTTTCTTT. Protein product: CASSPQRGTEAFF.

The CDR3 loop is CASSQDRLAGEQETQYF. The CDR3 coding sequence is TGTGCCAGCAGCCAAGACCGACTAGCGGGGGAACAAGAGACCCAGTACTTC. The rearrangement uses TRBV4-2 and TRBJ2-5, with TRBD2 matching over 12 bases. Germline V CDR1 and CDR2: LGHNA, YNFKEQ. V trimming: 0 bases; J trimming: 2 bases; junction bases outside the gene matches: 4. This CDR3 is 17 amino acids long.

This clone was detected a few times. This sequence joins TRBV28 and TRBJ1-2; 8 bases line up with TRBD1. The CDR3 sequence is 13 residues long. Germline V lookup: CDR1 MDHEN, CDR2 SYDVKM. With 5 bases clipped from V and 6 bases from J, the junction kept 5 bases outside the gene matches. Written as DNA, the CDR3 is TGTGCCAGCAGTCGGACAGGGTGGCATGGCTACACCTTC. Translating gives CASSRTGWHGYTF.

The V call is TRBV7-6, the J call TRBJ2-2, with 11 bases matching TRBD2. Germline lookup yields CDR1 SGHVS and CDR2 FNYEAQ. J lost 1 base, V lost 7 bases, and 2 bases had no gene match. The CDR3 spans 15 residues. This CDR3 reads CASTGLAGNTGELFF. The CDR3 nucleotides read TGTGCCAGCACCGGACTAGCGGGGAACACCGGGGAGCTGTTTTTT.

The rearrangement uses TRBV6-5 and TRBJ2-7, with 9 positions matching TRBD1. The CDR3 runs to 15 residues. J lost 5 bases, V lost 0 bases, and 5 bases had no gene match. In germline, CDR1 is MNHEY, CDR2 SVGAGI. CDR3 amino acids: CASSYSRDRVHEQYF. The CDR3 DNA sequence: TGTGCCAGCAGTTACTCCCGGGACAGGGTCCACGAGCAGTACTTC.

On this clone itself: One junction end disagrees with the germline gene, perhaps due to a read error. Additional DNA sequences in this sample encode the identical CDR3. V and J are TRBV11-2 and TRBJ1-2, with D unclear. Germline-derived CDR1 and CDR2 are SGHAT and FQNNGV. The CDR3 contains 15 residues. CDR3 sequence: CASSLASPDGYGYTF. The CDR3 DNA follows: TGTGCCAGCAGCTTAGCAAGCCCCGATGGCTATGGCTACACCTTT.

This clone was observed a single time. The chain uses TRBV5-4 and TRBJ2-5; D is ambiguous. The CDR3 sequence is 15 residues long. Per the germline V gene, CDR1 is SGHNT and CDR2 is YYREEE (reference sequence). The V end lost 2 bases, the J end lost 3 bases, and 14 bases lay between the germline ends. In DNA form, the CDR3 reads TGTGCCAGCAGCTTCCCCGGCACAGCAGAAGAGACCCAGTACTTC. As protein: CASSFPGTAEETQYF.

A single count supports this clone. The J gene is TRBJ2-7, the V gene TRBV18; D possibly corresponds to TRBD1 (6 bases). Per germline, CDR1 KGHSH and CDR2 LQKENI. V was pared by 3 bases and J by 0 bases, with 15 bases between. CDR3 size: 16 residues. CDR3 nucleotides: TGTGCCAGCTCACCTCCGACAGGATATAGCTCCTACGAGCAGTACTTC. It yields the protein CASSPPTGYSSYEQYF.

This chain uses TRBV28 with TRBJ2-2; D remains unclear. Deletions cut 3 bases from V and 0 bases from J, with 8 bases between. The CDR3 runs 15 residues. The V gene's germline CDR1 is MDHEN and CDR2 SYDVKM. The CDR3 loop reads CASSLTPANTGELFF. In nucleotides, the CDR3 is TGTGCCAGCAGTTTGACTCCTGCGAACACCGGGGAGCTGTTTTTT.

This clone occurred a few times. The DNA of the CDR3 is TGCGCCAGCAGCATCGGGGCGTCGGGCTACACCTTC. This translates into CASSIGASGYTF. This chain connects TRBV5-1 to TRBJ1-2, with D tentatively TRBD1 (5 bases). Trimming shortened V by 4 bases and J by 8 bases, and 12 bases separated the two germline ends. The CDR3 totals 12 residues. CDR1 is SGHRS and CDR2 is YFSETQ in the germline V gene.

The rearrangement uses TRBV6-1 and TRBJ1-6; 9 positions agree with TRBD1. The junction had 11 bases not matched to a gene; V was cut back by 7 bases and J by 13 bases. The CDR3 has 14 residues. In germline, CDR1 is MNHNS, CDR2 SASEGT. CDR3 DNA: TGTGCCAGCACTCGGGGACAGGGAAGTCTTCCCCTCCACTTT. Protein product: CASTRGQGSLPLHF.

The V and J genes are TRBV30 and TRBJ2-7; D possibly corresponds to TRBD2 (7 bases). This CDR3 region has 13 residues. The V gene's germline CDR1 is GTSNPN and CDR2 SVGIG (reference sequence). V lost 5 bases, J lost 0 bases, and 11 bases lay in between. The CDR3 DNA sequence: TGTGCCTGGGGGGGGGACATCTCCTACGAGCAGTACTTC. Encoded protein: CAWGGDISYEQYF.

This clone was seen just once. The V call is TRBV19, the J call TRBJ2-1; no clear D. The CDR3 runs 13 residues. The germline V gene has CDR1 LNHDA and CDR2 SQIVND (reference sequence). Trimming removed 3 bases from V and 2 bases from J, with 5 bases in between. The CDR3 DNA is TGTGCCAGTAGTATCGTTACCTACAATGAGCAGTTCTTC. As protein: CASSIVTYNEQFF.

This clone has a single count. The rearrangement links TRBV27 to TRBJ1-2; 9 bases match TRBD1. Germline loops: CDR1 MNHEY, CDR2 SMNVEV (reference sequence). The CDR3 loop spans 13 amino acids. Trimming took 7 bases from V and 7 from J; bases not matched to a gene: 7. The CDR3 bases are TGTGCCAGCACCGGGACAGGGTCTTTTGGCTACACCTTC. The encoded protein is CASTGTGSFGYTF.

The V and J genes are TRBV7-2 and TRBJ1-2; 9 nucleotides agree with TRBD1. The CDR3 covers 14 residues. With 5 bases clipped from V and 5 bases from J, the junction kept 6 bases outside the gene matches. Germline V gives CDR1 SGHTA, CDR2 FQGNSA. The CDR3 DNA reads as TGTGCCAGCAGCCGGACAGGGGTTATTTATGGCTACACCTTC. It codes for CASSRTGVIYGYTF.

This CDR3 reads CASSDSRYEQYF. CDR3 bases: TGTGCCAGCTCAGACAGCCGCTACGAGCAGTACTTC. The rearrangement links TRBV14 to TRBJ2-7; possibly TRBD1 for D (5 bases). The CDR3 totals 12 residues. Deletions cut 8 bases from V and 3 bases from J, with 11 bases between. CDR1 is SGHDN, CDR2 FVKESK, per germline.